A selection of T cell receptor beta chains follows, all from one sample in a study of T-cell reconstitution after alpha-beta-depleted transplantation in children. TCRdb reanalysed the PCR reads using MiXCR and keeps one entry per CDR3 protein. This table holds around 370,000 distinct CDR3 sequences, over 9% found once. Sequences were derived from PBMCs from the stem cell graft donor, sampled from the stem cell graft. The origin of the receptors is a human donor who donated a stem cell graft to a child with acute lymphoblastic leukemia. The CDR3 runs from the conserved cysteine through the conserved F or W. The order of the fields is J gene, D gene, V gene, clone size, CDR3 DNA, CDR3 protein. D genes are given only for firm matches. A clone size is listed for some rows: how often the clone was seen (once, few, many), or a class if it is expanded.

TRBJ1-1,.,TRBV7-8,few,TGTGCCAGCAGCTTCCGACAGACTGAAGCTTTCTTT,CASSFRQTEAFF
TRBJ1-3,.,TRBV3-1,.,TGTGCCAGCAGCCAAGATGCGATTCGGGGAAACACCATATATTTT,CASSQDAIRGNTIYF
TRBJ2-7,TRBD1,TRBV2,.,TGTGCCAGCAGAAGGGACAGGGGGACCTACGAGCAGTACTTC,CASRRDRGTYEQYF
TRBJ1-5,TRBD1,TRBV29-1,.,TGCAGCGCTCGACAGGGAGGTCAGCCCCAGCATTTT,CSARQGGQPQHF
TRBJ2-1,.,TRBV12-3/TRBV12-4,few,TGTGCCAGCAGTTTAGGGGTAGCGGTATTATACAATGAGCAGTTCTTC,CASSLGVAVLYNEQFF
TRBJ2-1,TRBD2,TRBV18,many,TGTGCCAGCTCCCCGGGACTAGCGGTACCCAAGAGCTCCTACAATGAGCAGTTCTTC,CASSPGLAVPKSSYNEQFF
TRBJ1-1,.,TRBV5-5,few,TGTGCCAGCAGCTTGGCCTGGGCCTCGGCTGAAGCTTTCTTT,CASSLAWASAEAFF
TRBJ2-1,.,TRBV11-2,many,TGTGCCAGCAGCAACCACTGGAGCTCCTACAATGAGCAGTTCTTC,CASSNHWSSYNEQFF
TRBJ2-7,.,TRBV5-1,few,TGCGCCAGCAGCCCAGACATGACCTACGAGCAGTACTTC,CASSPDMTYEQYF
TRBJ2-7,TRBD2,TRBV3-1,few,TGTGCCAGCAGCCAAGAGGTTAGCGGGAGGGTCTTCTACGAGCAGTACTTC,CASSQEVSGRVFYEQYF
TRBJ1-2,.,TRBV6-2/TRBV6-3,many,TGTGCCAGCAGTCGTACCTATGGCTACACCTTC,CASSRTYGYTF
TRBJ1-1,TRBD1,TRBV27,.,TGTGCCAGCAGTTTGAGGAGGGGGCAGGGCACTGAAGCTTTCTTT,CASSLRRGQGTEAFF
TRBJ1-2,.,TRBV21-1,once,TGTGCCAGCAGCAAAGCGCTCTTTAGTTCCCCTAACTATGGCTACACCTTC,CASSKALFSSPNYGYTF
TRBJ2-7,TRBD2,TRBV5-1,few,TGCGCCAGCAGCTCGGGGACTAGCGTGATCAACTCCTACGAGCAGTACTTC,CASSSGTSVINSYEQYF
TRBJ1-1,.,TRBV7-3,.,TGTGCCAGCAGCTTAACACACAGGGATATAAGGGGAGCTTTCTTT,CASSLTHRDIRGAFF
TRBJ2-7,.,TRBV7-8,many,TGTGCCAGCATCGACCGGGACGGTCAACCCTACGAGCAGTACTTC,CASIDRDGQPYEQYF
TRBJ2-7,.,TRBV4-3,.,TGCGCCAGCAGCCGCCTGTTGGCCCACGAGCAGTACTTC,CASSRLLAHEQYF
TRBJ2-1,TRBD2,TRBV7-9,many,TGTGCCAGCAGCTCACCGGGACTAGCGTACAATGAGCAGTTCTTC,CASSSPGLAYNEQFF
TRBJ2-2,TRBD2,TRBV7-2,many,TGTGCCAGCAGCTTAGCACTAGCGGGAGCGAACACCGGGGAGCTGTTTTTT,CASSLALAGANTGELFF
TRBJ1-1,.,TRBV12-3/TRBV12-4,many,TGTGCCAGCAGCCGACAGGAGAACACTGAAGCTTTCTTT,CASSRQENTEAFF
TRBJ2-5,.,TRBV6-5,.,TGTGCCAGCAGTTATTCCGTAGAGACCCAGTACTTC,CASSYSVETQYF
TRBJ2-1,TRBD2,TRBV5-1,.,TGCGCCAGCAGCTTGGCTGTGCGGGAGGTCCAAAGCTCCTACAATGAGCAGTTCTTC,CASSLAVREVQSSYNEQFF
TRBJ2-7,.,TRBV20-1,many,TGCAGTGCTAGACCCCAGGATGCCTTTTACGAGCAGTACTTC,CSARPQDAFYEQYF
TRBJ2-2,.,TRBV7-3,.,TGTGCCAGCAGCTTAAAAACCGGGAAGAATGCCGGGGAGCTGTTTTTT,CASSLKTGKNAGELFF
TRBJ2-1,TRBD1,TRBV15,.,TGTGCCACCAGCAGAGAACCAGGGGGTAATGAGCAGTTCTTC,CATSREPGGNEQFF
TRBJ2-7,.,TRBV20-1,many,TGCAGTGCTAGCCTCGAGGGCGTTTCCTACGAGCAGTACTTC,CSASLEGVSYEQYF
TRBJ2-3,.,TRBV4-1,few,TGCGCCAGCAGCCAAGACCCCGAAACAGATACGCAGTATTTT,CASSQDPETDTQYF
TRBJ2-3,.,TRBV9,many,TGTGCCAGCACCGTCGACAGTGTTGTCACAGATACGCAGTATTTT,CASTVDSVVTDTQYF
TRBJ2-1,TRBD2,TRBV7-2,.,TGTGCCAGCAGCCCGTACTCTAGCGGTCCGCAGTTCTTC,CASSPYSSGPQFF
TRBJ1-3,.,TRBV7-2,few,TGTGCCAGCAGCTCCTCTACCCTCTCTGGAAACACCATATATTTT,CASSSSTLSGNTIYF
TRBJ2-7,TRBD1,TRBV4-1,few,TGCGCCAGCAGCCAAGATATATTGGGACAGCGGCAGTACTTC,CASSQDILGQRQYF
TRBJ1-4,TRBD1,TRBV12-3/TRBV12-4,few,TGTGCCAGCAGCCCGACAGGGGGAAGTGAAAAACTGTTTTTT,CASSPTGGSEKLFF
TRBJ2-2,TRBD2,TRBV12-3/TRBV12-4,.,TGTGCCAGCATCGTGCTAGCGGGCACCGGGGAGCTGTTTTTT,CASIVLAGTGELFF
TRBJ2-2,TRBD2,TRBV7-3,few,TGTGCCAGCAGCTTCGGTCTAGCGGGGACCGGGGAGCTGTTTTTT,CASSFGLAGTGELFF
TRBJ2-2,.,TRBV5-5,few,TGTGCCAGCACGGTAGGGGAAAGGAGCGGGGAGCTGTTTTTT,CASTVGERSGELFF
TRBJ2-2,.,TRBV7-2,.,TGTGCCAGCAGCTTATGGTCTTGGGAGAACACCGGGGAGCTGTTTTTT,CASSLWSWENTGELFF
TRBJ2-1,TRBD2,TRBV4-3,.,TGCGCCAGCAGCCAAGAAGGTCCACTAGCGGGAGGGCCCTACAATGAGCAGTTCTTC,CASSQEGPLAGGPYNEQFF
TRBJ1-1,.,TRBV5-1,.,TGCGCCAGCAGCCCCGGACCAAGGAACACTGAAGCTTTCTTT,CASSPGPRNTEAFF
TRBJ2-5,TRBD1,TRBV6-5,few,TGTGCCAGCAGTTTGGACAGGGGACATCACGGGGAGACCCAGTACTTC,CASSLDRGHHGETQYF
TRBJ1-6,.,TRBV5-1,.,TGCGCCAGCAGCTTGATGACCGATTCACCCCTCCACTTT,CASSLMTDSPLHF
TRBJ2-7,.,TRBV5-1,many,TGCGCCAGCAGCTTGGGAGTGTCCAACGAGCAGTACTTC,CASSLGVSNEQYF
TRBJ1-2,.,TRBV12-3/TRBV12-4,.,TGTGCCAGCAGTCCGCCCGGGACGGAGGACCCCTTC,CASSPPGTEDPF
TRBJ2-5,.,TRBV7-2,.,TGTGCCAGCAGCTTATATTCTAGGGAAGAGACCCAGTACTTC,CASSLYSREETQYF
TRBJ2-2,.,TRBV6-5,.,TGTGCCAGCAGAACGGGCACCGGGGAGCTGTTTTTT,CASRTGTGELFF
TRBJ2-5,TRBD1,TRBV24-1,few,TGTGCCACCAGTGATGCCGGGACAGCCAACCAAGAGACCCAGTACTTC,CATSDAGTANQETQYF
TRBJ2-7,.,TRBV10-3,few,TGTGCCATCATGCAGGGGGGAAATTACGAGCAGTACTTC,CAIMQGGNYEQYF
TRBJ1-5,.,TRBV7-2,few,TGTGCCAGCAGCTTTTATAATAGCAATCAGCCCCAGCATTTT,CASSFYNSNQPQHF
TRBJ2-3,.,TRBV20-1,.,TGCAGTGCCTCGACGGCGGTGAGCACAGATACGCAGTATTTT,CSASTAVSTDTQYF
TRBJ2-2,.,TRBV20-1,few,TGCAGTGCTAATAACAGGCCCGTCACCGGGGAGCTGTTTTTT,CSANNRPVTGELFF
TRBJ1-1,.,TRBV6-1,.,TGTGCCAGCAGTATTACAGGGCAGAACACTGAAGCTTTCTTT,CASSITGQNTEAFF
TRBJ2-7,TRBD1,TRBV2,many,TGTGCCAGCAGTGAAGCGGCAGGGGGCTCCTACGAGCAGTACTTC,CASSEAAGGSYEQYF
TRBJ2-2,.,TRBV5-1,few,TGCGCCAGCAGCGAGGACTCGAACACCGGGGAGCTGTTTTTT,CASSEDSNTGELFF
TRBJ2-2,TRBD2,TRBV5-1,many,TGCGCCAGCGGGTCCCCAGCGGGGGTGAACACCGGGGAGCTGTTTTTT,CASGSPAGVNTGELFF
TRBJ2-1,.,TRBV4-1,few,TGCGCCAGCAGGGGGGACTCCCTGTCGAACAATGAGCAGTTCTTC,CASRGDSLSNNEQFF